This T cell receptor (beta chain) was sequenced for a study of T cell responses to AZD1222 COVID-19 vaccine. The CDR3 is made up of 15 amino acids. Germline CDR1 MNHEY, CDR2 SVGAGI. Between the trimmed V and J ends, which lost 6 bases and 8 bases, there was a span of 17 bases. It was second doses at about 4 or about 12 weeks that were pooled. TCRdb keeps only in-frame clones here, not all; method: immunoSEQ multiplex PCR. The table includes about 120,000 clones, approximately 90% detected once. This sequence joins TRBV6-5 and TRBJ1-6; tentatively, D is TRBD1 (6 bases). The sample in question was peripheral blood, obtained 28 days after the second AZD1222 dose. The TCR originated in an adult who received the AZD1222 COVID-19 vaccine. The CDR3 reads CASSSLRGQDSPLHF. CDR3 bases: TGTGCCAGCAGCTCCCTCAGGGGCCAAGATTCACCCCTCCACTTT.